The 24 T cell receptor beta chains below all came from one sample that was sequenced in a study of T cells in Graves' hyperthyroidism and ophthalmopathy. From RNA transcripts, TCR beta CDR3 regions were amplified. With the HTBI primer set, the TCR CDR3 went through a first round of RT-PCR. TCRdb independently ran MiXCR on the multiplex PCR reads; one entry per CDR3 protein. The profile shows about 560,000 distinct CDR3 sequences, roughly 17% of them singletons. The sequencing sample was made of blood. Source of these receptors: a woman aged 18 to 35 with Graves' hyperthyroidism.

The gene calls are TRBV6-1 and TRBJ1-2; 8 nucleotides agree with TRBD1. This CDR3 contains 13 residues. With 5 bases clipped from V and 6 bases from J, the junction kept 5 bases outside the gene matches. From germline, CDR1 is MNHNS and CDR2 SASEGT. CDR3 in amino acids: CASSRDRRDGYTF. The CDR3 nucleotides are TGTGCCAGCAGTCGGGACAGGAGAGATGGCTACACCTTC.

This clonotype came up a few times. This chain connects TRBV19 to TRBJ1-5; 9 bases are a match to TRBD1. J was trimmed by 5 bases and V by 3 bases; bases with no gene match: 5. The CDR3 has 15 amino acids. Germline V gives CDR1 LNHDA, CDR2 SQIVND (reference sequence). CDR3 nucleotides: TGTGCCAGTAGTATGTCCGGGACAGGGTATCAGCCCCAGCATTTT. Protein sequence: CASSMSGTGYQPQHF.

In this sample, this clonotype turned up many times. This chain links TRBV27 with TRBJ1-2; D is ambiguous. The CDR3 length is 13 residues. The germline V gene has CDR1 MNHEY and CDR2 SMNVEV (reference sequence). Trimming stripped 6 bases from V and 8 bases from J, with 16 bases between. The CDR3 protein is CASSQSGAPGYTF. CDR3 sequence (DNA): TGTGCCAGCAGCCAATCCGGAGCCCCGGGCTACACCTTC.

This clonotype has a count of ten or more. The genes are TRBV6-5 and TRBJ2-7; D possibly matches TRBD1 or TRBD2 (5 bases each). This CDR3 spans 17 amino acids. Germline assignment: CDR1 MNHEY and CDR2 SVGAGI. Trimming pared 0 bases from V and 3 bases from J, leaving 18 bases between. CDR3 amino acids: CASSYSGETFAIYEQYF. As DNA, the CDR3 is TGTGCCAGCAGTTACTCGGGGGAAACTTTCGCGATCTACGAGCAGTACTTC.

This clonotype was recorded at least ten times. The gene calls are TRBV7-8 and TRBJ1-6; TRBD1 might be the D (5 bases). Trimming removed 5 bases from V and 10 bases from J, with 15 bases in between. Germline CDR1 is SGHVS and CDR2 is FQNEAQ. This CDR3 comprises 14 residues. CDR3 amino acids: CASSLGQMESPLHF. CDR3 coding DNA: TGTGCCAGCAGCCTGGGGCAGATGGAATCACCCCTCCACTTT.

The DNA of the CDR3 is TGTGCCAGCAGCCAGGACAGCAACCTCTACAATGAGCAGTTCTTC. This gives the protein CASSQDSNLYNEQFF. The gene calls are TRBV7-9 and TRBJ2-1, with D tentatively TRBD1 (6 bases). The CDR3 loop spans 15 amino acids. V lost 5 bases and J 3 bases, leaving 14 bases between the germline ends. Germline-derived CDR1 and CDR2 are SEHNR and FQNEAQ (reference sequence).

This clonotype has more than one count but fewer than ten. The rearrangement joins TRBV28 to TRBJ1-2, with D uncertain. CDR3 length: 14 residues. V was pared by 6 bases and J by 3 bases, with 14 bases between. CDR1 is MDHEN, CDR2 SYDVKM, per germline. The chain's CDR3 is CASSRSARDYGYTF. In DNA, the CDR3 is TGTGCCAGCAGCCGCTCGGCTAGGGACTATGGCTACACCTTC.

The table lists this clonotype with many counts. The genes are TRBV6-2 or TRBV6-3 and TRBJ1-1; D not resolved. The CDR3 sequence is 14 residues long. Trimming pared 1 base from V and 1 base from J, leaving 7 bases between. Per the germline V gene, CDR1 is MNHEY and CDR2 is SVGEGT. The DNA for the CDR3 is TGTGCCAGCAGTTACTTTAGGCGGAACACTGAAGCTTTCTTT. Translation gives CASSYFRRNTEAFF.

In this sample, this clonotype turned up a few times. The chain links TRBV19 to TRBJ2-7; unclear D gene. The germline CDR1 and CDR2 sequences are LNHDA and SQIVND (reference sequence). The ends were cut back, 3 bases at V and 3 bases at J, with 9 bases in the middle. The CDR3 consists of 13 residues. For the CDR3, the DNA is TGTGCCAGTAGTATCGTCGGCGGCTACGAGCAGTACTTC. Encoded protein: CASSIVGGYEQYF.

This clonotype turned up a few times. The rearrangement links TRBV19 to TRBJ2-5, with a tentative D call TRBD1 (6 bases). The CDR3 is 16 residues long. V was shortened by 4 bases and J by 2 bases, with 17 bases between the two germline ends. The V gene's germline CDR1 is LNHDA and CDR2 SQIVND (reference sequence). The CDR3 reads CASSTRQELIQETQYF. CDR3 DNA sequence: TGTGCCAGTAGTACAAGACAGGAATTAATTCAAGAGACCCAGTACTTC.

V and J are TRBV4-3 and TRBJ2-5; weak D call: TRBD1 (6 bases). The CDR3 sequence is 15 residues long. Germline V gene sequence: CDR1 LGHNA, CDR2 YSLEER. V lost 0 bases, J lost 4 bases, and 12 bases lay in between. The CDR3 nucleotides read TGCGCCAGCAGCCAAGATTATAGGGGGAGAGAGACCCAGTACTTC. This gives the protein CASSQDYRGRETQYF.

A note on this clonotype: Because the CDR3's place on the DNA is in doubt, the DNA is left out and the CDR3 is given as listed by TCRdb. V and J are TRBV2 and TRBJ2-2; TRBD1 reflects the table's D call only, with no check against the DNA. The CDR3 length is 16 residues, termini included. The germline gives CDR1 SNHLY, CDR2 FYNNEI. The CDR3 sequence is CASSETRGGPPGSCFF.

The gene calls are TRBV24-1 and TRBJ2-5; TRBD1 matches 7 bases. This CDR3 has 14 residues. Germline loops: CDR1 KGHDR, CDR2 SFDVKD. The V segment lost 9 bases and the J segment 6 bases; nucleotides outside the gene matches: 12. For the CDR3, the DNA is TGTGCCACCGGAGCCGACAGGGTGGCAAAGACCCAGTACTTC. It yields the protein CATGADRVAKTQYF.

As to this clonotype: Its ends do not fully match the called genes, so a read error is possible. CDR3 amino acids: CASSLTSGSSYSERFF. The DNA for the CDR3 is TGTGCCAGCAGTTTGACTAGCGGGAGCAGTTACAGTGAGCGGTTCTTC. The gene calls are TRBV28 and TRBJ2-1, with TRBD2 matching over 12 bases. This CDR3 is 16 amino acids long. From germline, CDR1 is MDHEN and CDR2 SYDVKM.

This clonotype was found many times. The chain couples TRBV5-1 to TRBJ1-1; TRBD1 might be the D (5 bases). Trimming cost V 0 bases and J 4 bases, with 16 bases left between them. Germline V gives CDR1 SGHRS, CDR2 YFSETQ. The CDR3 runs to 16 residues. CDR3 region: CASSLGGDTLSTEAFF. The CDR3 DNA reads as TGCGCCAGCAGCTTGGGAGGGGATACATTGAGCACTGAAGCTTTCTTT.

The chain joins TRBV3-1 to TRBJ1-2; no clear D. The germline V gene encodes CDR1 LGHDT and CDR2 YNNKEL (reference sequence). There are 14 residues in the CDR3. Deletions cut 4 bases from V and 0 bases from J, with 9 bases between. The CDR3 sequence is CASSRGGTNYGYTF. The CDR3 region has the DNA TGTGCCAGCAGCCGGGGTGGTACTAACTATGGCTACACCTTC.

V gene TRBV7-6 combines with J gene TRBJ2-7, with 9 bases lining up with TRBD1. Looked up from germline, CDR1 is SGHVS and CDR2 is FNYEAQ. The CDR3 covers 17 residues. The ends lost 1 base at V and 2 bases at J; junction bases unmatched: 9. The CDR3: CASSLVDRGTPTYEQYF. For the CDR3, the DNA is TGTGCCAGCAGCTTAGTGGACAGGGGAACTCCTACCTACGAGCAGTACTTC. Using reference TRBV7-6 and TRBJ2-7 for the parts outside the CDR3, the full variable domain is GAGVSQSPRYKVTKRGQDVALRCDPISGHVSLYWYRQALGQGPEFLTYFNYEAQQDKSGLPNDRFSAERPEGSISTLTIQRTEQRDSAMYRCASSLVDRGTPTYEQYFGPGTRLTVT.

This clonotype was picked up one time. This chain uses TRBV28 with TRBJ1-1, with TRBD1 matching over 11 bases. J was trimmed by 3 bases and V by 5 bases; bases with no gene match: 14. Looked up from germline, CDR1 is MDHEN and CDR2 is SYDVKM. This CDR3 is 18 amino acids long. In DNA, the CDR3 is TGTGCCAGCAGTCCACCGGACAGGGGGCGCCCCGCGGACACTGAAGCTTTCTTT. This gives the protein CASSPPDRGRPADTEAFF.

This clonotype was observed many times. The chain has TRBV20-1 and TRBJ2-5, with 11 bases matching TRBD2. CDR3 length: 17 residues. After removal of 0 bases from V and 2 bases from J, the junction contained 8 bases not matched to a gene. CDR1 and CDR2 from the germline V gene are DFQATT and SNEGSKA (reference sequence). The CDR3 region has the DNA TGCAGTGCTAGAGATTACCTAGCGGGAGGACAGCAAGAGACCCAGTACTTC. As protein: CSARDYLAGGQQETQYF.

This chain links TRBV3-1 with TRBJ2-7, with TRBD2 matching over 7 bases. Looked up from germline, CDR1 is LGHDT and CDR2 is YNNKEL (reference sequence). This CDR3 is built from 15 residues. The V and J ends lost 1 base and 2 bases, in that order; junction bases with no gene match: 5. CDR3 DNA sequence: TGTGCCAGCAGCCAAGCCCCCGGGACTACCTACGAGCAGTACTTC. Translation gives CASSQAPGTTYEQYF.

This clonotype was counted ten times or more. The chain links TRBV7-2 to TRBJ2-3; 11 bases match TRBD2. Germline V gene data show CDR1 as SGHTA and CDR2 as FQGNSA. V gave up 4 bases and J gave up 2 bases; unmatched junction bases: 5. The CDR3 has 16 amino acids. CDR3 sequence (DNA): TGTGCCAGCAGCTCCCGGACTAGCGGGTACACAGATACGCAGTATTTT. It specifies CASSSRTSGYTDTQYF.

The sample holds many counts of this clonotype. This rearrangement joins TRBV18 to TRBJ1-1, with TRBD1 as a possible D gene (5 bases). The V end was cut by 0 bases, the J end by 1 base, with 6 bases between. Germline CDR1 is KGHSH and CDR2 is LQKENI. The CDR3 contains 14 residues. The CDR3 DNA reads TGTGCCAGCTCACCACCAGACAGGAACACTGAAGCTTTCTTT. This sequence encodes CASSPPDRNTEAFF.

Here the CDR3 reads CSASSDSRAYEQYF. As DNA, the CDR3 is TGCAGTGCTAGTTCGGATAGCAGAGCCTACGAGCAGTACTTC. The gene calls are TRBV20-1 and TRBJ2-7; D uncertain. V shed 3 bases and J shed 2 bases, with 14 bases lying between them. The CDR3 totals 14 residues. CDR1 and CDR2 from the germline V gene are DFQATT and SNEGSKA (reference sequence).

In its sample, this clonotype was seen many times. The V gene is TRBV27, the J gene TRBJ2-5; 9 nucleotides align to TRBD1. Trimming at V came to 6 bases and at J to 5 bases, leaving 10 bases not matched to a gene. CDR1 is MNHEY, CDR2 SMNVEV, per germline (reference sequence). CDR3 length: 15 amino acids. DNA for the CDR3: TGTGCCAGCAGGGCCGGGACAGGGTCAAGGGAGACCCAGTACTTC. This gives the protein CASRAGTGSRETQYF.